This T cell receptor beta chain appears in the sequencing data of a study of blood T cell repertoires in COVID-19. On the study more broadly: Sites in the United States, Italy and Spain provided acute and convalescent COVID-19 samples.

V was trimmed by 1 base and J by 3 bases, leaving 10 bases between them. Germline loops: CDR1 SGHVS, CDR2 FQNEAQ. This CDR3 is built from 15 residues. Per the study methods: Reference gene primers were amplified, and this amplification served to estimate nucleated cell counts. The protocol was immunoSEQ multiplex PCR, while the TCRdb copy is restricted to in-frame clones and leaves out a portion. The D gene and trimming were derived from the DNA, and the V and J assignments and clone size from that table. The sample holds 200,000 to 250,000 clones, around 82% seen once. The chain links TRBV7-8 to TRBJ1-5; D gene unclear. This receptor was obtained from a human donor in a cohort sampled during active COVID-19. Sample: peripheral blood. CDR3 sequence (DNA): TGTGCCAGCAGCTTAGTAGGGAGGGCCAATCAGCCCCAGCATTTT. Amino acid sequence: CASSLVGRANQPQHF.